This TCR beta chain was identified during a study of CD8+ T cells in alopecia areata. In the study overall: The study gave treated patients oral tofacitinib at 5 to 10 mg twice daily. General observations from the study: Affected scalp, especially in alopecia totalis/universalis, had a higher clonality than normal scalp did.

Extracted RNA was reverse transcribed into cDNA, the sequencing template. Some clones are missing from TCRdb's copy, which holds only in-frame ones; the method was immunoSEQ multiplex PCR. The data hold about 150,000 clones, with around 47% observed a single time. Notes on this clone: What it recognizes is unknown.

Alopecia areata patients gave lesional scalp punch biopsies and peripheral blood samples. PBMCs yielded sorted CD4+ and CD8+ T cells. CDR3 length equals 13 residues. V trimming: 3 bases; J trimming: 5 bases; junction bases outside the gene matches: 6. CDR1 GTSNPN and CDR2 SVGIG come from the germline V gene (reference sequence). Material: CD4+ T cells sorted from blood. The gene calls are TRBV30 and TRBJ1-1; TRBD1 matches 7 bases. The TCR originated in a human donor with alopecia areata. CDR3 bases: TGTGCCTGGAGATCAGGGGGGAGGACTGAAGCTTTCTTT. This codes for CAWRSGGRTEAFF.